The entry below gives a single T cell receptor (beta chain) sequence along with its context. It has no known antigen specificity. It has no much larger one-base neighbor in the sample; base qualities were not kept. These data originate in a study of T cell responses to AZD1222 COVID-19 vaccine (TCRdb year 2021). For context, the study as a whole: AZD1222 recipients with second doses at about 4 weeks or about 12 weeks were pooled, because spike-specific TCR depth and breadth did not differ between schedules. TCR sequencing was performed for roughly 250 trial participants, of whom some 200 were given two doses of AZD1222 and some 26 were given two doses of MenACWY control vaccine. Trial participants were enrolled into age subgroups of 18-55, 56-69 and 70-plus years, which contained approximately 150, 30 and 60 TCR-sequenced participants, respectively. The investigation overall reported the following: After two AZD1222 doses, spike-specific TCR breadth and depth were significantly higher than at day 0 and than in MenACWY recipients. The 56-69-year group was small, and its depth increase did not reach significance, likely because of low power. Vaccine-associated CD4 TCRs spanned the whole spike protein, with dominant responses in regions 160-218 and 743-854. Conclusions about previously exposed vaccinees are limited, since just five to seven AZD1222 recipients were seropositive for SARS-CoV-2 at baseline. Because no day 14 peak-response samples were available, the repertoires could be characterized only after the peak T cell response. Most participants were white British and females outnumbered males, and the authors suggested that clonal diversity may have been underestimated. Reportedly, close to half of the unique spike-specific TCRs recognized epitopes lying outside the regions that are mutated in the B.1.351 and B.1.1.7 variants.

The CDR3 regions of human TCRbeta chains were analyzed by immunosequencing. The authors processed their data as follows. TCRs in the repertoires were matched against a reference library of SARS-CoV-2-specific TCRs that had been generated with the MIRA antigen-specificity platform. Breadth was defined as the fraction of unique TCRs that were SARS-CoV-2-associated. Depth was defined as the fraction of total T cells that were SARS-CoV-2-associated. Using the MIRA data, every spike-specific TCR was mapped to the spike region that the TCR reacted to and assigned to either a CD4 or a CD8 class. Log10-transformed breadth and depth values were compared by one-way ANOVA with Sidak's multiple comparisons tests. The source is immuneACCESS, and TCRdb retained only in-frame sequences with V and J called. Part of the clones is not carried over; for the studies checked, unresolved V genes explain less than half of this, and the remainder is unexplained. V and J calls plus clone size are reproduced from that table; the DNA served to infer D and trimming. The sample table contains under 130,000 clones; only one count was recorded for 82% of them. Jointly, the top ten make up around 5.1% of the sample.

The CDR3 measures 14 amino acids from cysteine to phenylalanine. The read is trimmed to its CDR3 DNA, 42 bases read in frame from base 1. From a lookup of the germline V gene (reference sequence), CDR1 and CDR2 are LNHNV and YYDKDF. V gives up 3 bases and J gives up 7 bases, and the segment between their germline ends measures 15 bases. What the time point label conveys for this sample: baseline before first vaccination. Vaccinee samples were obtained from the UK trials COV001 and COV002, which included a single-blind randomized controlled phase 2/3 trial of AZD1222 (ChAdOx1 nCoV-19) in healthy adults. For TCRbeta chain sequencing, PBMC samples from trial participants were taken at day 0 and at day 28 after the second dose.

Sequencing was performed on peripheral blood, taken on day 0 of AZD1222 vaccination. The sequence derives from an adult in good health. The rearrangement combines TRBV15 with TRBJ1-2; the D gene identity is not certain. CDR3 reads: CATSRSGNLGGYTF. The DNA reads TGTGCCACCAGCAGGAGCGGGAACCTGGGTGGCTACACCTTC. The CDR3, completed at both ends by the reference TRBV15 and TRBJ1-2 genes, gives the full variable domain DAMVIQNPRYQVTQFGKPVTLSCSQTLNHNVMYWYQQKSSQAPKLLFHYYDKDFNNEADTPDNFQSRRPNTSFCFLDIRSPGLGDTAMYLCATSRSGNLGGYTFGSGTRLTVV.